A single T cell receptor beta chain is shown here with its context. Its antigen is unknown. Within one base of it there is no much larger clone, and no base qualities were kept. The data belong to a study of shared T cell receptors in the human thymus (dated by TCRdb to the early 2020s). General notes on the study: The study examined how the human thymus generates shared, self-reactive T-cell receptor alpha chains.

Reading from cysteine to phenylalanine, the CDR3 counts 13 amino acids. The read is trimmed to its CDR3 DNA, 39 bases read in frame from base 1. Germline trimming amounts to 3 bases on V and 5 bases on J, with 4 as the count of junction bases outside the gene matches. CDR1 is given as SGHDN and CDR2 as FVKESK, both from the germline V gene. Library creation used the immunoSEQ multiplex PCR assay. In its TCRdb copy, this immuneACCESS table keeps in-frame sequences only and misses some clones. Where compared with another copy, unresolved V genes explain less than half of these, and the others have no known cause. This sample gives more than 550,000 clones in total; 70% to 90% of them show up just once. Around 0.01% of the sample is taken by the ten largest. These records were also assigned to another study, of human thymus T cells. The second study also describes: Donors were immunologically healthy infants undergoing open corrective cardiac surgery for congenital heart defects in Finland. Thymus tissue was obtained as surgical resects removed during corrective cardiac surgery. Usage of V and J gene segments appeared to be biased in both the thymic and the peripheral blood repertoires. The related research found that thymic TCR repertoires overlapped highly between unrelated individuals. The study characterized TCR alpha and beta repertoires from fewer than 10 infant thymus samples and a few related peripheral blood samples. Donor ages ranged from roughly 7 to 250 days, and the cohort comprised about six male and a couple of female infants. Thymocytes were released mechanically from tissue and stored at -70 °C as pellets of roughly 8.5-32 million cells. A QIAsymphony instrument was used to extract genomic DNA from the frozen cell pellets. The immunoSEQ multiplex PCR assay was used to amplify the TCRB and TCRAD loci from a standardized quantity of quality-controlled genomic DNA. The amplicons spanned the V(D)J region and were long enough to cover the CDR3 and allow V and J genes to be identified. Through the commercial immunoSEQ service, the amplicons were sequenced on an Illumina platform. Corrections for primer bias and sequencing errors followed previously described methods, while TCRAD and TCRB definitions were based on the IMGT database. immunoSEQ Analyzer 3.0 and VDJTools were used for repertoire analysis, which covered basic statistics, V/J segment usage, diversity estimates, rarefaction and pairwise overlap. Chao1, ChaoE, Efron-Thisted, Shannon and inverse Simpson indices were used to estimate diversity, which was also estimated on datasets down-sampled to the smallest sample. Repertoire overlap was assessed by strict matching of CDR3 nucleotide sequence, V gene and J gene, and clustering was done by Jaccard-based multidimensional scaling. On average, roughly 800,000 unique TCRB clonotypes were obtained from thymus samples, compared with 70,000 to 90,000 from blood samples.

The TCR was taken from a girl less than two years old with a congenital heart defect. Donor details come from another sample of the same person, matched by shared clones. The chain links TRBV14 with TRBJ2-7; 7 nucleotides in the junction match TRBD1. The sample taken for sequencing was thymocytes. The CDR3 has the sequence CASSHIQGNEQYF. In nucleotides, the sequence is TGTGCCAGCAGCCACATACAGGGGAACGAGCAGTACTTC.